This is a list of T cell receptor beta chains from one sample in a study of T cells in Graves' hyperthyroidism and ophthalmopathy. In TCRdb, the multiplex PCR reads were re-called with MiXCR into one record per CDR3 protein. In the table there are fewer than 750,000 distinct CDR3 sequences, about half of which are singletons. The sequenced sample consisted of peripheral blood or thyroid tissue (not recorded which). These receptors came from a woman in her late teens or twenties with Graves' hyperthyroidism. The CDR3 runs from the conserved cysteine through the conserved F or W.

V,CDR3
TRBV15,CATSSGSGYGYTF
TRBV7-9,CASSSDSLRTLHF
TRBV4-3,CASSQADRAFPEASF
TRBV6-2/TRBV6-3,CASSYWGTGIQPQHF
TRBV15,CATSRGLAGVGETQYF
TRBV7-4,CASSLVGGLAVQDEQYF
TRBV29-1,CSVARDSSYEQYF
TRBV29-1,CSVGEVSGQTQYF
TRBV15,CAAQRRYSNQPQHF
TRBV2,CASINRRGNDPEAFF
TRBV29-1,CSVSPEAFF
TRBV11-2,CASSSISGGVIYEQYF
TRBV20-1,CSARGGTNTEAFF
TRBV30,CAWSVQREKLFF
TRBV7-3,CASSALNLPPYEQYF
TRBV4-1,CASSQGSGTLNENYGYTF
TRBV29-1,CSFGQGDQPQHF
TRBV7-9,CASSHVDRDSGNTEAFF
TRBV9,CASGLEFADTQYF
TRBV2,CASSVGQLGEQYF
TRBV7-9,CASSFRGGTETPYEQYF
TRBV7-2,CASSTSGELFF
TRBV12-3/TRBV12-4,CASSVREEDYGYTF
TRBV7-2,CASSLEVGSTEAFF
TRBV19,CASNNWGNQPQHF
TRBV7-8,CASSLGGLTEAFF
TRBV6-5,CASSYRDGYNSPLHF
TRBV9,CASSVGVGEQYF
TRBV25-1,CASSVWMRGKNTEAFF
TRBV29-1,CTTGTAGQLNTEAFF
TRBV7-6,CASADRAELNTEAFF
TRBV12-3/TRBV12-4,CASSLRTETGELFF
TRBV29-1,CSAAGRVNQPQHF
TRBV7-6,CASSSLIGTGANVLTF
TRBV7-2,CASSLAGTSDEQYF
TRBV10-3,CAISKTDYGYTF
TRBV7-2,CASSLEWAPETQYF
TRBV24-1,CATSDWDSTEAFF
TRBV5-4,CASSLARIEREVPLIIDDYEQYF
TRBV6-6,CASKGQGRYGYTF
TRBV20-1,CSAREGYSYEQYF